This TCR beta chain is drawn from a study of blood T cell repertoires in COVID-19. Study overall: The origin of the acute and convalescent COVID-19 samples was the United States, Italy and Spain.

Original processing methods: Reference gene primer amplification yielded estimated nucleated cell counts. The protocol was immunoSEQ multiplex PCR, while the TCRdb copy is restricted to in-frame clones and leaves out a portion. The V and J calls and clone size are taken from that table; D and trimming were inferred from the DNA. This table has approximately 190,000 clones, 80% appearing once. Germline values: CDR1 MNHEY, CDR2 SVGAGI. The CDR3 totals 15 residues. The V gene end was trimmed by 6 bases and the J gene end by 5 bases; junction bases not matched to a gene: 7. Sequencing was performed on peripheral blood. The origin of this receptor is a man aged 55 to 70 with acute or convalescent COVID-19. This sequence joins TRBV6-5 and TRBJ2-7; TRBD2 matches at 13 bases. The CDR3, as DNA: TGTGCCAGCAGATCACTAGCGGGGGGGCTGGACGAGCAGTACTTC. It yields the protein CASRSLAGGLDEQYF.